The clone carrying this T cell receptor (beta chain) was observed a handful of times. Its specificity is unknown. CDR1 is SGHAT and CDR2 is FQNNGV in the germline V gene. This CDR3 is 15 amino acids long. V lost 5 bases to trimming and J lost 7 bases; unmatched junction nucleotides: 8. The data are from a study of response to subunit inactivated influenza vaccine. Notes on the study in general: Each seasonal flu vaccination may recruit only limited new T cells, authors suggested.

TCRdb reprocessed the RT-PCR reads with MiXCR, giving one entry per CDR3 protein. The sample carries roughly 170,000 distinct CDR3 sequences, about 9.3% recorded once. This sequence originates from a man aged 50-60 years who received an inactivated influenza vaccine. V and J are TRBV11-2 and TRBJ2-6; 7 bases line up with TRBD1. Sequencing was performed on non-naive T cells sorted from PBMCs, taken on the day of vaccination. The CDR3 is CASSEGTDGANVLTF. CDR3 in DNA: TGTGCCAGCAGCGAGGGGACAGATGGAGCCAACGTCCTGACTTTC.